Following are 24 T cell receptor beta chains from one sample sequenced in a study of cytomegalovirus exposure and HLA in healthy donors. Vbeta (60) and Jbeta (13) primers were used in the PCR. The protocol was immunoSEQ multiplex PCR, while the TCRdb copy is restricted to in-frame clones and leaves out a portion. The sample contains some 150,000 clones, about four fifths of which appear only once. Sequencing was carried out using PBMCs. Source of these receptors: a man younger than 45 in good health and CMV-seronegative.

The chain recombines TRBV9 with TRBJ2-2; weak D call: TRBD1 (5 bases). CDR3 length equals 15 residues. Germline V gene data show CDR1 as SGDLS and CDR2 as YYNGEE. V was cut by 4 bases and J by 1 base, with 11 bases left in between. The CDR3 loop is CASSTGQGNTGELFF. CDR3 bases: TGTGCCAGCAGCACCGGTCAGGGGAACACCGGGGAGCTGTTTTTT.

The rearrangement uses TRBV23-1 and TRBJ1-5, with D perhaps matching TRBD1 (6 bases). TRBV23-1 has ORF status, its function being uncertain. The V end lost 1 base, the J end lost 2 bases, and 12 bases lay between the germline ends. This CDR3 spans 16 amino acids. The CDR3 DNA reads TGCGCCAGCAGTCAATTCGGGACATATGGCAATCAGCCCCAGCATTTT. Translation gives CASSQFGTYGNQPQHF.

This sequence joins TRBV5-8 and TRBJ1-1; D unresolved. The CDR3 length is 14 residues. Germline V gene data show CDR1 as SGHTS and CDR2 as YDEGEE. Trimming removed 0 bases at V and 3 bases at J, with 9 bases between. Here the CDR3 DNA reads TGTGCCAGCAGCTTGGACGAGTTGGACACTGAAGCTTTCTTT. It codes for CASSLDELDTEAFF. Filled out from reference TRBV5-8 and TRBJ1-1, the complete variable domain reads EAGVTQSPTHLIKTRGQQATLRCSPISGHTSVYWYQQALGLGLQFLLWYDEGEERNRGNFPPRFSGRQFPNYSSELNVNALELEDSALYLCASSLDELDTEAFFGQGTRLTVV.

This chain's CDR3 is CASSNRNNYGYTF. The CDR3 DNA sequence: TGTGCCAGCAGCAACAGGAATAACTATGGCTACACCTTC. The chain joins TRBV28 to TRBJ1-2, with a possible D match to TRBD1 (5 bases). Germline assignment: CDR1 MDHEN and CDR2 SYDVKM. V was cut by 6 bases and J by 1 base, with 9 bases left in between. The CDR3 runs 13 residues.

The chain carries TRBV13 and TRBJ1-2; TRBD1 is a possible D gene (6 bases). The length of the CDR3 is 14 residues. Germline assignment: CDR1 PRHDT and CDR2 FYEKMQ (reference sequence). The germline V and J ends were trimmed by 5 bases and 7 bases, with 17 bases remaining between them. The CDR3 bases are TGTGCCAGCAGCCACTCCCGTGGGGGCTCTGGCTACACCTTC. Its translation: CASSHSRGGSGYTF.

This clone turned up a few times. The V call is TRBV19, the J call TRBJ2-7, with 8 nucleotides matching TRBD1. This CDR3 region has 15 residues. V lost 3 bases to trimming and J lost 3 bases; unmatched junction nucleotides: 7. The V gene's germline CDR1 is LNHDA and CDR2 SQIVND (reference sequence). CDR3: CASSIGQGQFYEQYF. CDR3 in DNA: TGTGCCAGTAGTATCGGACAGGGACAATTCTACGAGCAGTACTTC.

J is TRBJ1-2 and V is TRBV5-6; D may be TRBD1 (6 bases). With 2 bases removed from V and 3 bases from J, the gap between germline ends came to 14 bases. The CDR3 contains 15 residues. CDR1 is SGHDT and CDR2 is YYEEEE in the germline V gene. The DNA for the CDR3 is TGTGCCAGCAGCTTTGGGGGCAGCGAATACTATGGCTACACCTTC. The encoded protein is CASSFGGSEYYGYTF.

The genes are TRBV5-5 and TRBJ2-1; D unresolved. V was pared by 4 bases and J by 7 bases, with 21 bases between. The germline V gene encodes CDR1 SGHKS and CDR2 YYEKEE (reference sequence). The length of the CDR3 is 16 residues. CDR3 in DNA: TGTGCCAGCAGCGACGATCCAGCAGCAGGTTGGAATGAGCAGTTCTTC. It specifies CASSDDPAAGWNEQFF.

This chain uses TRBV10-1 with TRBJ2-3; tentatively, D is TRBD2 (5 bases). Germline-derived CDR1 and CDR2 are WNHNN and SYGVQD (reference sequence). The V gene lost 3 bases and the J gene lost 5 bases, with 15 bases spanning the gap. The CDR3 consists of 15 residues. In DNA, the CDR3 is TGCGCCAGCAGTGATGTAGGACTTAAGGGAGATACGCAGTATTTT. As protein: CASSDVGLKGDTQYF.

The chain has TRBV5-1 and TRBJ2-7, with 12 bases that match TRBD1. The CDR3 is made up of 17 amino acids. Germline V gene data show CDR1 as SGHRS and CDR2 as YFSETQ. The V segment lost 1 base and the J segment 5 bases; nucleotides outside the gene matches: 10. CDR3 nucleotides: TGCGCCAGCAGCTTGCGTCCGGGGACAGGGGGCCGCGACGAGCAGTACTTC. Translated: CASSLRPGTGGRDEQYF.

The V call is TRBV7-9, the J call TRBJ2-5, with 12 bases matching TRBD2. Germline lookup yields CDR1 SEHNR and CDR2 FQNEAQ (reference sequence). Unmatched junction bases numbered 6, after V lost 2 bases and J lost 5 bases. This CDR3 comprises 16 residues. The CDR3 sequence is CASSLPRLAGGETQYF. The CDR3 nucleotides read TGTGCCAGCAGCTTACCCCGCCTAGCGGGGGGGGAGACCCAGTACTTC.

The rearrangement joins TRBV19 to TRBJ2-5, with 13 nucleotides matching TRBD2. Germline CDR1 LNHDA, CDR2 SQIVND (reference sequence). V shed 5 bases and J 8 bases; nucleotides not matched to a gene: 8. This CDR3 region has 15 residues. In nucleotides, the CDR3 is TGTGCCAGTAGTTCACCTCGGACTAGCGGGAGTACCCAGTACTTC. It translates to CASSSPRTSGSTQYF.

This rearrangement joins TRBV7-2 to TRBJ2-7; TRBD2 agrees at 7 bases. The CDR3 is made up of 15 amino acids. V trimming: 4 bases; J trimming: 5 bases; junction bases outside the gene matches: 11. The germline V gene has CDR1 SGHTA and CDR2 FQGNSA. The CDR3 bases are TGTGCCAGCAGCTCGGCGGACACTGGGGGGGACGAGCAGTACTTC. Encoded protein: CASSSADTGGDEQYF.

CDR3 residues: CASSEAAGGPDTQYF. CDR3 bases: TGTGCCAGCAGTGAGGCGGCGGGAGGGCCAGATACGCAGTATTTT. This chain links TRBV2 with TRBJ2-3; 9 bases fit TRBD2. V was pared by 3 bases and J by 4 bases, with 5 bases of the junction left unmatched. The CDR3 has 15 residues. Germline CDR1 SNHLY, CDR2 FYNNEI.

This clone was seen a few times. The V and J genes are TRBV2 and TRBJ2-7; the D gene is possibly TRBD2 (5 bases). Germline CDR1 is SNHLY and CDR2 is FYNNEI. The CDR3 runs to 12 residues. The germline V and J ends were trimmed by 7 bases and 9 bases, with 16 bases remaining between them. The DNA of the CDR3 is TGTGCCAGCACCGTCGTCAGCGGCGGGCAGTACTTC. This encodes CASTVVSGGQYF.

The genes are TRBV30 and TRBJ2-3; 7 nucleotides agree with TRBD1. V lost 5 bases to trimming and J lost 1 base; unmatched junction nucleotides: 9. The germline V gene has CDR1 GTSNPN and CDR2 SVGIG (reference sequence). This CDR3 comprises 15 residues. CDR3 sequence (DNA): TGTGCCTGGTCAACCCACAGGGGTGGCACAGATACGCAGTATTTT. As protein: CAWSTHRGGTDTQYF.

The chain uses TRBV2 and TRBJ2-3; D unresolved. CDR1 SNHLY and CDR2 FYNNEI come from the germline V gene. V was cut by 7 bases and J by 4 bases, with 21 bases left in between. The CDR3 contains 16 residues. The CDR3 DNA reads as TGTGCCAGCAAAAGGAATAGCCAATCGAGTCCAGATACGCAGTATTTT. It codes for CASKRNSQSSPDTQYF. The whole variable domain, filled in from reference TRBV2 and TRBJ2-3, reads EPEVTQTPSHQVTQMGQEVILRCVPISNHLYFYWYRQILGQKVEFLVSFYNNEISEKSEIFDDQFSVERPDGSNFTLKIRSTKLEDSAMYFCASKRNSQSSPDTQYFGPGTRLTVL.

The chain is built from TRBV27 and TRBJ2-7; D is unresolved. There are 14 residues in the CDR3. Germline-derived CDR1 and CDR2 are MNHEY and SMNVEV (reference sequence). V lost 5 bases and J lost 0, with 11 bases in between. The DNA of the CDR3 is TGTGCCAGCAGTCCAAACCCGAGCTCCTACGAGCAGTACTTC. As protein: CASSPNPSSYEQYF.

This clone is a singleton in its sample. The chain recombines TRBV9 with TRBJ2-6; possibly TRBD1 for D (5 bases). V lost 3 bases, J lost 0 bases, and 10 bases lay in between. CDR3 length: 16 residues. Germline lookup yields CDR1 SGDLS and CDR2 YYNGEE. CDR3 sequence reads: CASSAGAYSGANVLTF. In nucleotides, the CDR3 is TGTGCCAGCAGCGCTGGGGCTTACTCTGGGGCCAACGTCCTGACTTTC.

V and J are TRBV11-2 and TRBJ2-7, with TRBD2 matching over 8 bases. V lost 4 bases to trimming and J lost 0 bases; unmatched junction nucleotides: 8. The CDR3 is 16 residues long. The germline V gene encodes CDR1 SGHAT and CDR2 FQNNGV. CDR3 nucleotides: TGTGCCAGCAGCTCCCACTCCAGCGGGGGCTCCTACGAGCAGTACTTC. This gives the protein CASSSHSSGGSYEQYF.

The rearrangement joins TRBV7-9 to TRBJ1-2; D is unclear. V was clipped by 2 bases and J by 2 bases, with 6 bases between them. The germline V gene encodes CDR1 SEHNR and CDR2 FQNEAQ (reference sequence). There are 13 residues in the CDR3. The CDR3 nucleotides are TGTGCCAGCAGCTTATCAGAAAACTATGGCTACACCTTC. It encodes CASSLSENYGYTF.

This chain links TRBV28 with TRBJ2-1, with 11 bases fitting TRBD2. The V and J ends lost 3 bases and 0 bases, in that order; junction bases with no gene match: 10. The germline CDR1 and CDR2 sequences are MDHEN and SYDVKM. The CDR3 sequence is 19 residues long. The CDR3 sequence is CASSFVAGGRFSSYNEQFF. As DNA, the CDR3 is TGTGCCAGCAGTTTTGTAGCGGGAGGGCGTTTTAGCTCCTACAATGAGCAGTTCTTC.

The chain uses TRBV7-8 and TRBJ1-1, with TRBD1 matching over 8 bases. Germline CDR1 is SGHVS and CDR2 is FQNEAQ. The ends lost 5 bases at V and 11 bases at J; junction bases unmatched: 4. This CDR3 contains 11 residues. The CDR3: CASSLQGGAFF. Here the CDR3 DNA reads TGTGCCAGCAGCCTACAGGGGGGCGCTTTCTTT.

This chain links TRBV28 with TRBJ1-1; the match to TRBD1 covers 9 bases. Per germline, CDR1 MDHEN and CDR2 SYDVKM. The CDR3 is 14 residues long. The V gene end was trimmed by 7 bases and the J gene end by 1 base; junction bases not matched to a gene: 4. The CDR3 here is CASTPGQGNTEAFF. The CDR3 nucleotides are TGTGCCAGCACCCCGGGACAGGGGAACACTGAAGCTTTCTTT.